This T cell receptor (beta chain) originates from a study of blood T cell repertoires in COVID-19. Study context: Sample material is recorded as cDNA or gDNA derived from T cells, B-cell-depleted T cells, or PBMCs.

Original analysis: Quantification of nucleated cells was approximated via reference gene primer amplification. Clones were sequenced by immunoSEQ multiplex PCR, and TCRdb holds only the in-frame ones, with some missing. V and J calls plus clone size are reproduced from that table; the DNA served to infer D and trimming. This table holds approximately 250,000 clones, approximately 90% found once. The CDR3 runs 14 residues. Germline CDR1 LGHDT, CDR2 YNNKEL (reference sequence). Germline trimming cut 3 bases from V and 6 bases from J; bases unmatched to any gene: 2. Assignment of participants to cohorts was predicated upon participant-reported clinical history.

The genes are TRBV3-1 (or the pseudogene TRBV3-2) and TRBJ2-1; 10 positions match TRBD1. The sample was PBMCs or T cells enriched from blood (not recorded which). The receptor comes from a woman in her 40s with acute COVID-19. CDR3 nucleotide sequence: TGTGCCAGCAGCCACCGGGACAGGGGCAATGAGCAGTTCTTC. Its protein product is CASSHRDRGNEQFF.